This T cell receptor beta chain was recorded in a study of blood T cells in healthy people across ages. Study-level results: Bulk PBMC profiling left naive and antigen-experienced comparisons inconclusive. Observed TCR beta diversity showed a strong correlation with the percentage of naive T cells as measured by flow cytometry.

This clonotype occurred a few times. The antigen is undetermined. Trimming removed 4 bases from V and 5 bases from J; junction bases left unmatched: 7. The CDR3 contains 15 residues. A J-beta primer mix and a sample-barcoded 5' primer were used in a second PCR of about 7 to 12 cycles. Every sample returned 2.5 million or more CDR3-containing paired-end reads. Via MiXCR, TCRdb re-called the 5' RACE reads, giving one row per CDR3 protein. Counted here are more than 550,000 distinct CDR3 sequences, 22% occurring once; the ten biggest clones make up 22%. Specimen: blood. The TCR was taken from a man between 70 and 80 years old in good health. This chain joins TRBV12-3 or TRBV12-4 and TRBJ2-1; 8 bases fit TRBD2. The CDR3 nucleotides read TGTGCCAGCAGTTCGAAGCGGGAGAGAAACAATGAGCAGTTCTTC. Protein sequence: CASSSKRERNNEQFF.